The rows below give T cell receptor beta chains drawn from one sample of a study of graft-versus-host responses after intestinal transplantation. Sequencing used immunoSEQ multiplex PCR; TCRdb keeps in-frame clones, though not all of them. The data contain about 51,000 clones, around 90% of them singletons. No antigens are known for them. This material consisted of unstimulated CD4+ T cells sorted from spleen or lymph node cells, taken before transplant. These receptors were taken from a human donor who was the organ donor for an intestinal transplant. CDR3s include the opening cysteine and the closing phenylalanine or tryptophan. D genes are given only for firm matches. Size is omitted from some rows. Given values are once, few, many or a class for expanded clones.

NA	TRBV30	TRBD1	TRBJ2-2	TGTGCCTGGACGGACAGGGGTGTCACCGGGGAGCTGTTTTTT	CAWTDRGVTGELFF
NA	TRBV11-3	NA	TRBJ2-1	TGTGCCAGCAGCCCAGGTTACTCCTACAATGAGCAGTTCTTC	CASSPGYSYNEQFF
NA	TRBV29-1	NA	TRBJ2-3	TGCAGCGTTTCTAGCAAGGCAGATACGCAGTATTTT	CSVSSKADTQYF
NA	TRBV28	TRBD1	TRBJ1-1	TGTGCCAGCAGCTTAGGGGCCCGGACAGGGGATAACACTGAAGCTTTCTTT	CASSLGARTGDNTEAFF
NA	TRBV5-1	TRBD1	TRBJ2-3	TGCGCCAGCGGAAAACAGGGGACCCCAGATACGCAGTATTTT	CASGKQGTPDTQYF
NA	TRBV5-1	TRBD2	TRBJ2-7	TGCGCCAGCAGCTTGATGGCGGGAGCTAGCTACGAGCAGTACTTC	CASSLMAGASYEQYF
NA	TRBV5-4	TRBD1	TRBJ2-2	TGTGCCAGCAGGCCGGACAGGGCGGACACCGGGGAGCTGTTTTTT	CASRPDRADTGELFF
NA	TRBV4-2	TRBD1	TRBJ1-3	TGTGCCAGCAGCCAAGGGGGACAGGGAGGGTCCGGAAACACCATATATTTT	CASSQGGQGGSGNTIYF
NA	TRBV18	TRBD2	TRBJ2-7	TGTGCCAGCTCACCCATAGGCGGGAGGTACGAGCAGTACTTC	CASSPIGGRYEQYF
NA	TRBV27	TRBD1	TRBJ1-1	TGTGCCAGCAGCTTCCTCTCGACAGGGGGTAAGAACACTGAAGCTTTCTTT	CASSFLSTGGKNTEAFF
NA	TRBV7-3	NA	TRBJ2-1	TGTGCCAGCCAGGAGTACAGGGTCGCCTCCAATGAGCAGTTCTTC	CASQEYRVASNEQFF
NA	TRBV11-3	NA	TRBJ1-1	TGTGCCAGCAGCCAGGACAGAATGAACACTGAAGCTTTCTTT	CASSQDRMNTEAFF
NA	TRBV5-4	NA	TRBJ2-2	TGTGCCAGCAGCGCGGTAGCGCCCGCGAACACCGGGGAGCTGTTTTTT	CASSAVAPANTGELFF
NA	TRBV4-1	NA	TRBJ2-7	TGCGCCAGCAGCCAAGCGTCGACTAGTCCATTAAACTCCTACGAGCAGTACTTC	CASSQASTSPLNSYEQYF
NA	TRBV5-1	TRBD1	TRBJ2-3	TGCGCCAGCAGCTTCGACAGGGATTTGGATACGCAGTATTTT	CASSFDRDLDTQYF
NA	TRBV28	NA	TRBJ1-4	TGTGCCAGCAGTTCGGATGTGCCCCGGGGAGGGGAAAAACTGTTTTTT	CASSSDVPRGGEKLFF
NA	TRBV6-5	TRBD1	TRBJ1-4	TGTGCCAGCATGGGGACAGATGGTGAAAAACTGTTTTTT	CASMGTDGEKLFF
once	TRBV7-8	TRBD1	TRBJ2-7	TGTGCCAGCACGCCTCTCCGGGACAGGGCCTACGAGCAGTACTTC	CASTPLRDRAYEQYF
NA	TRBV9	NA	TRBJ2-7	TGTGCCAGCAGCAAAAGACAGGAGTCCTACGAGCAGTACTTC	CASSKRQESYEQYF
NA	TRBV28	NA	TRBJ1-4	TGTGCCAGCAGTTTACTCGGAGGTTATGAAAAACTGTTTTTT	CASSLLGGYEKLFF
few	TRBV6-5	NA	TRBJ2-1	TGTGCCAGCAGCCGTAGTGCGGTCTCCTACAATGAGCAGTTCTTC	CASSRSAVSYNEQFF
NA	TRBV2	TRBD1	TRBJ2-5	TGTGCCAGCAACATACAGGGGGCAGAGACCCAGTACTTC	CASNIQGAETQYF
NA	TRBV7-8	TRBD1	TRBJ2-2	TGTGCCAGCAGCCTAACTGACAGGGGGCGAGGCACCGGGGAGCTGTTTTTT	CASSLTDRGRGTGELFF
NA	TRBV4-1	NA	TRBJ1-1	TGCGCCAGCAGCCGAACGGCGAGGTCCACTGAAGCTTTCTTT	CASSRTARSTEAFF